These T cell receptor beta chains were read from a single sample in a study of blood T cells in healthy people across ages. TCRdb called the 5' RACE reads again in MiXCR, with one record for every CDR3 protein. Of over 600,000 distinct CDR3 sequences listed, 45% to 70% are singletons. Sequencing used blood. These receptors were collected from a middle-aged man in good health. Both conserved end residues are part of each CDR3. D genes are given only for firm matches. Rows give clone size only sometimes, using once, few, many, or a class for an expanded clone.

CDR3nt: TGTGCCAGCGGAAGTCCCGGAACTAGCGGGAGTTTGGGGGAGCTGTTTTTT; CDR3aa: CASGSPGTSGSLGELFF; d_gene: TRBD2; j_gene: TRBJ2-2; abundance: NA; v_gene: TRBV27
CDR3nt: TGTGCCAGCTCACCACACCCGGACGCTTACGAGCAGTACTTC; CDR3aa: CASSPHPDAYEQYF; d_gene: NA; j_gene: TRBJ2-7; abundance: NA; v_gene: TRBV18
CDR3nt: TGTGCCAGCTCACGTACCGGGACAGGGGCTACTGGGGCCAACGTCCTGACTTTC; CDR3aa: CASSRTGTGATGANVLTF; d_gene: TRBD1; j_gene: TRBJ2-6; abundance: NA; v_gene: TRBV18
CDR3nt: TGCAGTGCTACATATTCTAGGATAGCCAAAAACATTCAGTACTTC; CDR3aa: CSATYSRIAKNIQYF; d_gene: NA; j_gene: TRBJ2-4; abundance: NA; v_gene: TRBV20-1
CDR3nt: TGCGCCACCGCGGACAGGGTGGGCAATGAGCAGTTCTTC; CDR3aa: CATADRVGNEQFF; d_gene: TRBD1; j_gene: TRBJ2-1; abundance: NA; v_gene: TRBV5-1
CDR3nt: TGTGCCAGCAGCTTTTACGGGGCCAGCTCCTATAATTCACCCCTCCACTTT; CDR3aa: CASSFYGASSYNSPLHF; d_gene: NA; j_gene: TRBJ1-6; abundance: few; v_gene: TRBV7-8
CDR3nt: TGTGCCAGCAGCTCCATCCAGGGGAATAATTCACCCCTCCACTTT; CDR3aa: CASSSIQGNNSPLHF; d_gene: NA; j_gene: TRBJ1-6; abundance: NA; v_gene: TRBV6-5
CDR3nt: TGCAGTGCCCCAATAGAGGGTCGGCACGAGCAGTACTTC; CDR3aa: CSAPIEGRHEQYF; d_gene: NA; j_gene: TRBJ2-7; abundance: once; v_gene: TRBV20-1
CDR3nt: TGTGCCAGCGGACGATGGAATTCACCCCTCCACTTT; CDR3aa: CASGRWNSPLHF; d_gene: NA; j_gene: TRBJ1-6; abundance: once; v_gene: TRBV6-2/TRBV6-3
CDR3nt: TGTGCCAGCGAATGGGGGTCGAGACAGGGAAACTACGAGCAGTACTTC; CDR3aa: CASEWGSRQGNYEQYF; d_gene: TRBD1; j_gene: TRBJ2-7; abundance: NA; v_gene: TRBV28
CDR3nt: TGTGCCAGCAGCTTGGAGGGCAGGGGTAGCACAGATACGCAGTATTTT; CDR3aa: CASSLEGRGSTDTQYF; d_gene: NA; j_gene: TRBJ2-3; abundance: few; v_gene: TRBV7-3
CDR3nt: TGTGCCAGCAGGTTGACCGGGACAGCCTCCTACGAGCAGTACTTC; CDR3aa: CASRLTGTASYEQYF; d_gene: TRBD1; j_gene: TRBJ2-7; abundance: NA; v_gene: TRBV28
CDR3nt: TGTGCCAGCAGTGAAGCTGGACAGGGTTTGGGCGGCTACACCTTC; CDR3aa: CASSEAGQGLGGYTF; d_gene: TRBD1; j_gene: TRBJ1-2; abundance: NA; v_gene: TRBV6-1
CDR3nt: TGCAGCGTTGACCCCGGGAGAGAGACCCAGTACTTC; CDR3aa: CSVDPGRETQYF; d_gene: NA; j_gene: TRBJ2-5; abundance: NA; v_gene: TRBV29-1
CDR3nt: TGTGCCAGCAGCCAAGAGGGCCAGGGGACCTACGAGCAGTACTTC; CDR3aa: CASSQEGQGTYEQYF; d_gene: NA; j_gene: TRBJ2-7; abundance: few; v_gene: TRBV4-2
CDR3nt: TGTGCCAGCAGCGAAGAAGGGACAGGTCGTAACAATGAGCAGTTCTTC; CDR3aa: CASSEEGTGRNNEQFF; d_gene: TRBD1; j_gene: TRBJ2-1; abundance: once; v_gene: TRBV25-1
CDR3nt: TGTGCCAGCAGTTCCGACAGGGACCATTCACCCCTCCACTTT; CDR3aa: CASSSDRDHSPLHF; d_gene: TRBD1; j_gene: TRBJ1-6; abundance: NA; v_gene: TRBV27
CDR3nt: TGTGCCAGCAGCTTAGCGGGAGGAGGGACCTACGAGCAGTACTTC; CDR3aa: CASSLAGGGTYEQYF; d_gene: NA; j_gene: TRBJ2-7; abundance: few; v_gene: TRBV7-2
CDR3nt: TGTGCCAGCAGTATGGGGGGTAGCAATCAGCCCCAGCATTTT; CDR3aa: CASSMGGSNQPQHF; d_gene: NA; j_gene: TRBJ1-5; abundance: NA; v_gene: TRBV25-1
CDR3nt: TGTGCCAGCAGTCTACCCGGGACTAGCGGGAAAGAGACCCAGTACTTC; CDR3aa: CASSLPGTSGKETQYF; d_gene: TRBD2; j_gene: TRBJ2-5; abundance: NA; v_gene: TRBV12-3/TRBV12-4
CDR3nt: TGTGCCAGCAGTTACTCGGCCGAAGGGGAGACCCAGTACTTC; CDR3aa: CASSYSAEGETQYF; d_gene: NA; j_gene: TRBJ2-5; abundance: NA; v_gene: TRBV6-2/TRBV6-3
CDR3nt: TGTGCCAGCAGCCAAGATCGTCGCGGGAGGTTTCAGTACTTC; CDR3aa: CASSQDRRGRFQYF; d_gene: TRBD2; j_gene: TRBJ2-5; abundance: NA; v_gene: TRBV3-1
CDR3nt: TGTGCCAGCAGGGAAACCTACGAGCAGTACTTC; CDR3aa: CASRETYEQYF; d_gene: NA; j_gene: TRBJ2-7; abundance: few; v_gene: TRBV2
CDR3nt: TGTGCCAGCAGCTTAGATCAGCGACTCGACTACAATGAGCAGTTCTTC; CDR3aa: CASSLDQRLDYNEQFF; d_gene: NA; j_gene: TRBJ2-1; abundance: NA; v_gene: TRBV11-3
CDR3nt: TGTGCCAGCAGTTACAGGGCGGGGGGGCCGAGGAACACAGATACGCAGTATTTT; CDR3aa: CASSYRAGGPRNTDTQYF; d_gene: TRBD2; j_gene: TRBJ2-3; abundance: once; v_gene: TRBV6-2/TRBV6-3
CDR3nt: TGCGCCAGCAGCCAAGGCTTGCAACTAGGGCGCAATGAGCAGTTCTTC; CDR3aa: CASSQGLQLGRNEQFF; d_gene: NA; j_gene: TRBJ2-1; abundance: NA; v_gene: TRBV4-1
CDR3nt: TGTGCCAGCAGCTTAGGTATCGAACGCACCCAGTACTTC; CDR3aa: CASSLGIERTQYF; d_gene: NA; j_gene: TRBJ2-5; abundance: few; v_gene: TRBV7-2
CDR3nt: TGCAGTGCTCAACACAATGACAGGGGCCTTCCTAACTATGGCTACACCTTC; CDR3aa: CSAQHNDRGLPNYGYTF; d_gene: TRBD1; j_gene: TRBJ1-2; abundance: NA; v_gene: TRBV20-1
CDR3nt: TGTGCCAGCAGTCCTGTGACTAGCGGGAGTGGCAATGAGCAGTTCTTC; CDR3aa: CASSPVTSGSGNEQFF; d_gene: TRBD2; j_gene: TRBJ2-1; abundance: NA; v_gene: TRBV6-2/TRBV6-3
CDR3nt: TGTGCCAGCGGGAGTGAGGGTAGCACAGATACGCAGTATTTT; CDR3aa: CASGSEGSTDTQYF; d_gene: NA; j_gene: TRBJ2-3; abundance: NA; v_gene: TRBV28
CDR3nt: TGTGCCAGCAGCGTAGCAGGCGGGAGTAGGACAGATACGCAGTATTTT; CDR3aa: CASSVAGGSRTDTQYF; d_gene: TRBD2; j_gene: TRBJ2-3; abundance: NA; v_gene: TRBV9
CDR3nt: TGCGCCAGCTCCTCGGGACTTCTACCCTACGAGCAGTACTTC; CDR3aa: CASSSGLLPYEQYF; d_gene: NA; j_gene: TRBJ2-7; abundance: once; v_gene: TRBV5-1
CDR3nt: TGTGCCAGCAGTGGGTCGAGTAGTGGCAATCAGCCCCAGCATTTT; CDR3aa: CASSGSSSGNQPQHF; d_gene: NA; j_gene: TRBJ1-5; abundance: NA; v_gene: TRBV25-1
CDR3nt: TGTGCCAGCAGCCAAGGGACTAGCGGGAGCGATGAGCAGTTCTTC; CDR3aa: CASSQGTSGSDEQFF; d_gene: TRBD2; j_gene: TRBJ2-1; abundance: NA; v_gene: TRBV14
CDR3nt: TGTGCCAGCAGCCTCGGCCGCCTGATCGGCGAGCAGTACTTC; CDR3aa: CASSLGRLIGEQYF; d_gene: NA; j_gene: TRBJ2-7; abundance: NA; v_gene: TRBV3-1
CDR3nt: TGTGCCAGCAGCCAAGATTGGCTAGCGGGAGGGCGGAATGAGCAGTACTTC; CDR3aa: CASSQDWLAGGRNEQYF; d_gene: TRBD2; j_gene: TRBJ2-4; abundance: NA; v_gene: TRBV3-1
CDR3nt: TGTGCCAGCAGCCCAAGATTAGACAGGCCCCCCTACAATGAGCAGTTCTTC; CDR3aa: CASSPRLDRPPYNEQFF; d_gene: NA; j_gene: TRBJ2-1; abundance: NA; v_gene: TRBV7-9
CDR3nt: TGTGCCAGCAGTTTTAAATCCACAGATACGCAGTATTTT; CDR3aa: CASSFKSTDTQYF; d_gene: NA; j_gene: TRBJ2-3; abundance: few; v_gene: TRBV28
CDR3nt: TGTGCCAGCAGCCGTAGCGGGGGGGAAGATACGCAGTATTTT; CDR3aa: CASSRSGGEDTQYF; d_gene: TRBD2; j_gene: TRBJ2-3; abundance: few; v_gene: TRBV7-3
CDR3nt: TGTGCCAGCAGTGAGGGGACTATCTACGAGCAGTACTTC; CDR3aa: CASSEGTIYEQYF; d_gene: TRBD2; j_gene: TRBJ2-7; abundance: few; v_gene: TRBV2
CDR3nt: TGCAGTGCTATCCTCGAGGGAGGATTGAACACTGAAGCTTTCTTT; CDR3aa: CSAILEGGLNTEAFF; d_gene: NA; j_gene: TRBJ1-1; abundance: NA; v_gene: TRBV20-1
CDR3nt: TGCGCCAGCAGCTTGAGAGCGGGAGAACTTGGGGAGCAGTACTTC; CDR3aa: CASSLRAGELGEQYF; d_gene: TRBD2; j_gene: TRBJ2-4; abundance: NA; v_gene: TRBV5-1
CDR3nt: TGTGCCAGCAGCTCAATTGGCGCAGATACGCAGTATTTT; CDR3aa: CASSSIGADTQYF; d_gene: NA; j_gene: TRBJ2-3; abundance: NA; v_gene: TRBV7-3
CDR3nt: TGTGCCAGCAGCGCACACAGGACAGGCCTCAATGAGCAGTTCTTC; CDR3aa: CASSAHRTGLNEQFF; d_gene: TRBD1; j_gene: TRBJ2-1; abundance: NA; v_gene: TRBV7-8